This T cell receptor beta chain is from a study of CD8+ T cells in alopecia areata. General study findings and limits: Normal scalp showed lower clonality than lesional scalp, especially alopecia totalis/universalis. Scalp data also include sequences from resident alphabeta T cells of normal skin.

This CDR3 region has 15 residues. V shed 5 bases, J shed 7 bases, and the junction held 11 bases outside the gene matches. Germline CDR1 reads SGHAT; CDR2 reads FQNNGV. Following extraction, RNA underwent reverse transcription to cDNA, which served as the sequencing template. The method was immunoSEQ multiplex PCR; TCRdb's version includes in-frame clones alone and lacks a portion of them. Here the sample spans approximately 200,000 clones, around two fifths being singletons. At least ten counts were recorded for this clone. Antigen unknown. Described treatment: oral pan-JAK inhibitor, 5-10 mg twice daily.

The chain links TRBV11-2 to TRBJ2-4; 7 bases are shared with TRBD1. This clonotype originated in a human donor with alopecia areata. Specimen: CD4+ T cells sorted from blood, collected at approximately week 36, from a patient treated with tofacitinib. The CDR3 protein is CASSQEGALGNIQYF. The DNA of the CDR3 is TGTGCCAGCAGCCAAGAGGGGGCCTTGGGCAACATTCAGTACTTC.